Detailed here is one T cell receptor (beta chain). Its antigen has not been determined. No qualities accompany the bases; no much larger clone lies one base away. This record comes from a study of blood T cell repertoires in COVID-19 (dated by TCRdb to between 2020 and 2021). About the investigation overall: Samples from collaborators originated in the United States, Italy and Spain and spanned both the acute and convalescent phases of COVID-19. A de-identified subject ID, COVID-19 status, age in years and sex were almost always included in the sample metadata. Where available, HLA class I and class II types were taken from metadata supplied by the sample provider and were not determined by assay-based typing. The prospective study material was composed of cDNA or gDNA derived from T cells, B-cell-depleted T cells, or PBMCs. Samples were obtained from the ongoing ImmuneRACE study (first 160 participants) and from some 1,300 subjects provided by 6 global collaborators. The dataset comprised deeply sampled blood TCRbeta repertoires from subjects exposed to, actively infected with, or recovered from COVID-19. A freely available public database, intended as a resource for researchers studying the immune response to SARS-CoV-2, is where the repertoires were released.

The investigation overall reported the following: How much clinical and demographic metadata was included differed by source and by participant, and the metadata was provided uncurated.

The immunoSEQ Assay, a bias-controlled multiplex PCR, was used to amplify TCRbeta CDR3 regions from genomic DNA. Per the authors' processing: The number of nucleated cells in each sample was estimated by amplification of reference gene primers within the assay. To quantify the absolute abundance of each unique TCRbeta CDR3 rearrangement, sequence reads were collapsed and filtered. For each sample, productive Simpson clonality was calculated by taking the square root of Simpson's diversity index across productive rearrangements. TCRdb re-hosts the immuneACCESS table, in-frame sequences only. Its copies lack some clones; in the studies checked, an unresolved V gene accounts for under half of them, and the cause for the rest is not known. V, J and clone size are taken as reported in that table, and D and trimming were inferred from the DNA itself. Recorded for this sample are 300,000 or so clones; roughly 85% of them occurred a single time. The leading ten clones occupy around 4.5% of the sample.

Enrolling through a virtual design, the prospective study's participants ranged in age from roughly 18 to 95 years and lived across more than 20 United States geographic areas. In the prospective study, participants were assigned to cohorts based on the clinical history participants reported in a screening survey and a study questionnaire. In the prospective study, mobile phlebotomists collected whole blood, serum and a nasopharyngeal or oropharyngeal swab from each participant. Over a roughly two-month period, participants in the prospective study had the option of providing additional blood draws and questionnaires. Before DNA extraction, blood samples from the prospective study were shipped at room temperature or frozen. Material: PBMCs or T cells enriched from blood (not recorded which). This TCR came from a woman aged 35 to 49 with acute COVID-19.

The CDR3 amino acid sequence is: CASSQERKRGGYTF. Read as DNA, the sequence is TGTGCCAGCAGCCAAGAAAGAAAAAGGGGGGGCTACACCTTC. This receptor chain uses TRBV3-1 (or the pseudogene TRBV3-2) and TRBJ1-2, with a tentative D gene TRBD1 over 6 matching bases. The germline V gene (reference sequence) provides CDR1 LGHDT and CDR2 YNNKEL. The germline ends are 13 bases apart after V is trimmed by 0 bases and J by 8 bases. The CDR3 measures 14 amino acids from cysteine to phenylalanine. Only the CDR3 region is kept as DNA, spanning 42 bases read in frame from base 1.